A single sample is the source of the 18 T cell receptor beta chains below, sequenced in a study of shared clonotypes between healthy human individuals. Sequencing was performed with immunoSEQ multiplex PCR; in TCRdb, only in-frame clones are kept and a portion is missing. Among 2 million to 2.5 million clones listed, over 85% were seen once. Sequencing used naive CD4+ T cells from PBMCs. Subset reported: CD45RA+ positively selected. Receptors originate from a young man in good health. Some clones in this sample may be carry-over from other donors' samples.

The rearrangement uses TRBV5-1 and TRBJ1-2, with 9 nucleotides matching TRBD1. CDR3 length: 14 residues. V lost 0 bases, J lost 8 bases, and 5 bases stayed unmatched. Germline CDR1 and CDR2: SGHRS and YFSETQ. CDR3 bases: TGCGCCAGCAGCTTGGTAGGGACAGGGAACGGCTACACCTTC. This codes for CASSLVGTGNGYTF. The whole variable domain, filled in from reference TRBV5-1 and TRBJ1-2, reads KAGVTQTPRYLIKTRGQQVTLSCSPISGHRSVSWYQQTPGQGLQFLFEYFSETQRNKGNFPGRFSGRQFSNSRSEMNVSTLELGDSALYLCASSLVGTGNGYTFGSGTRLTVV.

With regard to this clone: At the DNA level, this CDR3 is encoded by other sequences in the same sample as well. The chain combines TRBV27 with TRBJ2-7; 7 positions agree with TRBD1. Germline V gives CDR1 MNHEY, CDR2 SMNVEV (reference sequence). The J segment lost 0 bases and the V segment lost 5 bases, leaving 4 bases of the junction unmatched. The CDR3 runs to 14 residues. The CDR3 sequence: CASSPRTGSYEQYF. The CDR3 DNA follows: TGTGCCAGCAGTCCCAGGACAGGCTCCTACGAGCAGTACTTC.

CDR3 coding DNA: TGTGCCAGCAGCCCCGGGACAGGGTTTATTGAAGCTTTCTTT. The encoded protein is CASSPGTGFIEAFF. The chain joins TRBV28 to TRBJ1-1, with TRBD1 matching 9 bases. J lost 7 bases, V lost 6 bases, and 9 bases had no gene match. In germline, CDR1 is MDHEN, CDR2 SYDVKM. The CDR3 loop spans 14 amino acids.

The genes are TRBV2 and TRBJ1-5; 10 bases match TRBD1. With V trimmed by 7 bases and J by 6 bases, 9 bases remained unmatched. The CDR3 loop spans 15 amino acids. Germline V lookup: CDR1 SNHLY, CDR2 FYNNEI. The CDR3 nucleotides are TGTGCCAGCACCCTTGCCGGGACAGGGGTTCAGCCCCAGCATTTT. It is translated as CASTLAGTGVQPQHF. Combining the CDR3 with reference TRBV2 and TRBJ1-5 gives the whole variable domain EPEVTQTPSHQVTQMGQEVILRCVPISNHLYFYWYRQILGQKVEFLVSFYNNEISEKSEIFDDQFSVERPDGSNFTLKIRSTKLEDSAMYFCASTLAGTGVQPQHFGDGTRLSIL.

This clone was picked up a small number of times. This sequence joins TRBV7-2 and TRBJ1-2; D is unresolved. The CDR3 consists of 13 residues. Germline CDR1 is SGHTA and CDR2 is FQGNSA. Trimming took off 2 bases at V and 3 bases at J, with 7 bases between the two ends. The CDR3 nucleotides are TGTGCCAGCAGCTTATTTGGGGACTATGGCTACACCTTC. Translation: CASSLFGDYGYTF. Drawing the rest from reference TRBV7-2 and TRBJ1-2, the complete variable domain is GAGVSQSPSNKVTEKGKDVELRCDPISGHTALYWYRQSLGQGLEFLIYFQGNSAPDKSGLPSDRFSAERTGGSVSTLTIQRTQQEDSAVYLCASSLFGDYGYTFGSGTRLTVV.

As for this clone: Additional DNA sequences in this sample encode the identical CDR3. This chain links TRBV5-1 with TRBJ2-3; no clear D. Trimming removed 4 bases from V and 3 bases from J, with 6 bases in between. Per the germline V gene, CDR1 is SGHRS and CDR2 is YFSETQ. The CDR3 totals 12 residues. CDR3 in DNA: TGCGCCAGCAGCCTTTTGACAGATACGCAGTATTTT. Translation: CASSLLTDTQYF.

The chain recombines TRBV9 with TRBJ1-4, with 10 bases matching TRBD1. CDR1 and CDR2 from the germline V gene are SGDLS and YYNGEE. CDR3 size: 15 residues. Germline trimming cut 4 bases from V and 6 bases from J; bases unmatched to any gene: 6. DNA of the CDR3: TGTGCCAGCAGCTCAGGACAGGGGGTATATGAAAAACTGTTTTTT. Protein sequence: CASSSGQGVYEKLFF.

The rearrangement uses TRBV7-2 and TRBJ2-1, with 9 bases identical to TRBD1. Germline CDR1 reads SGHTA; CDR2 reads FQGNSA. V shed 5 bases and J 3 bases; nucleotides not matched to a gene: 5. This CDR3 has 15 amino acids. CDR3 sequence: CASSPRQGVYNEQFF. The CDR3 DNA reads TGTGCCAGCAGCCCCCGACAGGGGGTCTACAATGAGCAGTTCTTC.

V gene TRBV2 combines with J gene TRBJ1-3, with 11 bases matching TRBD1. There are 18 residues in the CDR3. Trimming cost V 6 bases and J 3 bases; bases outside gene matches: 13. Germline V gene data show CDR1 as SNHLY and CDR2 as FYNNEI. The CDR3 DNA is TGTGCCAGCAGCAAGGACAGGGGGCCTATCATCGGTGGAAACACCATATATTTT. The encoded protein is CASSKDRGPIIGGNTIYF.

V gene TRBV19 combines with J gene TRBJ2-7; the match to TRBD1 covers 7 bases. The CDR3 covers 14 residues. Germline trimming cut 6 bases from V and 2 bases from J; bases unmatched to any gene: 7. Germline loops: CDR1 LNHDA, CDR2 SQIVND (reference sequence). The CDR3 region is CASSFNRGTYEQYF. CDR3 nucleotides: TGTGCCAGTAGCTTTAACAGGGGAACCTACGAGCAGTACTTC.

This chain uses TRBV7-9 with TRBJ1-6; D gene ambiguous. CDR3 length: 12 amino acids. Germline values: CDR1 SEHNR, CDR2 FQNEAQ (reference sequence). Trimming stripped 5 bases from V and 5 bases from J, with 4 bases between. CDR3 sequence reads: CASSNNNSPLHF. The CDR3 nucleotides are TGTGCCAGCAGCAATAATAATTCACCCCTCCACTTT.

The chain joins TRBV7-2 to TRBJ1-1; D unclear. With 1 base removed from V and 5 bases from J, the gap between germline ends came to 8 bases. The CDR3 contains 13 residues. CDR1 and CDR2 from the germline V gene are SGHTA and FQGNSA. The CDR3: CASSLGQETEAFF. CDR3 coding DNA: TGTGCCAGCAGCTTAGGTCAGGAAACTGAAGCTTTCTTT.

The chain recombines TRBV18 with TRBJ1-2; TRBD1 matches at 7 bases. J was trimmed by 4 bases and V by 3 bases; bases with no gene match: 8. Germline CDR1 and CDR2: KGHSH and LQKENI. The CDR3 runs 15 residues. CDR3 nucleotides: TGTGCCAGCTCACCTCTCGTAGGGGGCTTCTATGGCTACACCTTC. It encodes CASSPLVGGFYGYTF.

This clone has only a few counts. The rearrangement joins TRBV19 to TRBJ1-5; 10 bases map to TRBD1. Germline assignment: CDR1 LNHDA and CDR2 SQIVND (reference sequence). V lost 5 bases, J lost 6 bases, and 4 bases stayed unmatched. The CDR3 consists of 14 residues. CDR3 nucleotides: TGTGCCAGTAGTTTTCGGACAGGGGGTCAGCCCCAGCATTTT. As protein: CASSFRTGGQPQHF.

V usage is TRBV11-2 and J usage is TRBJ1-2; a possible D gene is TRBD1 (6 bases). CDR3 size: 17 residues. Looked up from germline, CDR1 is SGHAT and CDR2 is FQNNGV. Trimming cost V 6 bases and J 4 bases, with 24 bases left between them. CDR3 coding DNA: TGTGCCAGCAGGGGATGGGGAGCTGCAGAACAGGGCTATGGCTACACCTTC. This codes for CASRGWGAAEQGYGYTF.

This chain connects TRBV19 to TRBJ1-2; the D is unclear. This CDR3 is built from 17 residues. The germline V gene has CDR1 LNHDA and CDR2 SQIVND (reference sequence). Trimming took off 1 base at V and 0 bases at J, with 15 bases between the two ends. The chain's CDR3 is CASSIAAAGLANYGYTF. CDR3 DNA sequence: TGTGCCAGTAGTATAGCCGCGGCAGGCCTAGCTAACTATGGCTACACCTTC. Supplemented by reference TRBV19 and TRBJ1-2, the full variable domain reads DGGITQSPKYLFRKEGQNVTLSCEQNLNHDAMYWYRQDPGQGLRLIYYSQIVNDFQKGDIAEGYSVSREKKESFPLTVTSAQKNPTAFYLCASSIAAAGLANYGYTFGSGTRLTVV.

The CDR3 DNA sequence: TGTGCCAGCAGTGAAGGTGTCTCCAGAGGGCACGAGCAGTACTTC. Protein sequence: CASSEGVSRGHEQYF. The rearrangement uses TRBV6-1 and TRBJ2-7; D is perhaps TRBD2 (5 bases). Per germline, CDR1 MNHNS and CDR2 SASEGT. Trimming took 1 base from V and 5 from J, leaving 15 bases between them. The CDR3 has 15 residues.

The chain couples TRBV19 to TRBJ2-7; 9 bases are a match to TRBD1. V shed 3 bases, J shed 1 base, and the junction held 4 bases outside the gene matches. In germline, CDR1 is LNHDA, CDR2 SQIVND (reference sequence). The CDR3 contains 15 residues. The CDR3 region has the DNA TGTGCCAGTAGTATCCCCGGGACAGGGTCCTACGAGCAGTACTTC. Translating gives CASSIPGTGSYEQYF.